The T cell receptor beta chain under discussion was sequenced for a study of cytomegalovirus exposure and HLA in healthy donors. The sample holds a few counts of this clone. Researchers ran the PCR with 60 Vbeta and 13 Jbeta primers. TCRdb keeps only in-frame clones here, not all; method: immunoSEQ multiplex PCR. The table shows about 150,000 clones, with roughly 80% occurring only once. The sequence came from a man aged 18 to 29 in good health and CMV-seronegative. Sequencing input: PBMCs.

The CDR3 DNA is TGTGCCAGCAGCTTTAGCGTCTCCACAGATACGCAGTATTTT. Translating it yields CASSFSVSTDTQYF. V usage is TRBV7-9 and J usage is TRBJ2-3; TRBD2 is a possible D gene (5 bases). Germline loops: CDR1 SEHNR, CDR2 FQNEAQ (reference sequence). V lost 3 bases and J 2 bases, leaving 9 bases between the germline ends. The CDR3 has 14 residues.